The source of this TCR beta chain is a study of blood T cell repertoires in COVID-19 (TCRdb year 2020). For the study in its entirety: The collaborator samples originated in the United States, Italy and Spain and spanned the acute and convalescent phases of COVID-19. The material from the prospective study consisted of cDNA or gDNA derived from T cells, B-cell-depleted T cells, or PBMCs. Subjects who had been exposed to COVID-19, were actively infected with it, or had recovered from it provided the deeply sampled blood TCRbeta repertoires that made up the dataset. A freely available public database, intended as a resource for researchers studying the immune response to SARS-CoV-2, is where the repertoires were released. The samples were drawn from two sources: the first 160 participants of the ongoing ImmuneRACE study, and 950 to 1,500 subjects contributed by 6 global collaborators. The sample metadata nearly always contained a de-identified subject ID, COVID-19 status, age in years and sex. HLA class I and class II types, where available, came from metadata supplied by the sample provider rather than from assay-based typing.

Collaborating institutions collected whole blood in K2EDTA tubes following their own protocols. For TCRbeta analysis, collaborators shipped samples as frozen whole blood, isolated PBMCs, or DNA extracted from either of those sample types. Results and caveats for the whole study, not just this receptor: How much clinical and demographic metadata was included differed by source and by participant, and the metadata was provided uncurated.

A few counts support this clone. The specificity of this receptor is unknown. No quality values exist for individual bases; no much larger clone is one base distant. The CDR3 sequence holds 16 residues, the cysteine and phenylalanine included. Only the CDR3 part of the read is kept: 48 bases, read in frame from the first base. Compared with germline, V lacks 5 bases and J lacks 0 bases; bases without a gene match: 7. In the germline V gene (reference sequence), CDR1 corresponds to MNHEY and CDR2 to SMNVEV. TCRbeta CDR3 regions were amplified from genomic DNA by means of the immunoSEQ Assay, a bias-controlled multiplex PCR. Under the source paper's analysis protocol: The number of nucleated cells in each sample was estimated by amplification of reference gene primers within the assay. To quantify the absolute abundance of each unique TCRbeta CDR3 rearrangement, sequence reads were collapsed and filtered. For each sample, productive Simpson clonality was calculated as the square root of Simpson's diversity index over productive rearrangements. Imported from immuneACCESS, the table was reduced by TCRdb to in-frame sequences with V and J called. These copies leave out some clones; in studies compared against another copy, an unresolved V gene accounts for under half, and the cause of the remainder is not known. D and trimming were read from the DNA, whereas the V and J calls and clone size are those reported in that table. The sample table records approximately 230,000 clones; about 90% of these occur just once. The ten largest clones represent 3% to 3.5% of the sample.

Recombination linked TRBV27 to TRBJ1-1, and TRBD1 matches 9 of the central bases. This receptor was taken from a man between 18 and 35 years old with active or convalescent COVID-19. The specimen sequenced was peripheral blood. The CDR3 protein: CASSSTGTGLNTEAFF. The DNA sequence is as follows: TGTGCCAGCAGTAGCACCGGGACAGGGCTGAACACTGAAGCTTTCTTT.